This T cell receptor (beta chain) was sequenced for a study of cytomegalovirus exposure and HLA in healthy donors. The study, taken as a whole, reports: Relative to the roughly 690-donor mean, N-insertions were reportedly fewer in an Asian-associated ancestry cluster in a later analysis. Despite most TCR sequences being rare, some public TCRs occurred in many donors.

Of note for this clone: The antigen remains unidentified.

Trimming stripped 0 bases from V and 0 bases from J, with 9 bases between. The CDR3 loop spans 16 amino acids. CDR1 is SGHDN and CDR2 is FVKESK in the germline V gene. PCR was performed using 60 Vbeta and 13 Jbeta primers. Sequenced by immunoSEQ multiplex PCR; TCRdb stores in-frame clones only, minus some. This sample has some 120,000 clones, with 77% found just once. The chain has TRBV14 and TRBJ1-5, with D maybe TRBD1 (5 bases). The receptor comes from a woman aged 40-49 years in good health and CMV-seropositive. The sequencing input was PBMCs. The CDR3 reads CASSQDGGSSNQPQHF. For the CDR3, the DNA is TGTGCCAGCAGCCAAGATGGGGGGTCTAGCAATCAGCCCCAGCATTTT.